The 27 T cell receptor beta chains reported below all come from one sample, sequenced in a study of shared clonotypes between healthy human individuals. Assay: immunoSEQ multiplex PCR; the TCRdb copy retains only in-frame clones and omits some. The sample contains 1.5 million to 2.5 million clones, about 95% of which appear only once. Positively selected for CCR7, the CD45RO-negative cells used as naive CD8 cells excluded terminally differentiated effector memory CD45RA+ cells. Input material: naive CD8+ T cells sorted from blood. These receptors all come from a man aged 18 to 35 in good health.

V is TRBV7-9 and J is TRBJ2-7, with TRBD1 identical over 9 bases. Trimming took 5 bases from V and 6 from J; bases not matched to a gene: 8. CDR3 length equals 14 residues. Germline loops: CDR1 SEHNR, CDR2 FQNEAQ (reference sequence). Written as DNA, the CDR3 is TGTGCCAGCAGCCCCCGGGACAGGGTGTTCGAGCAGTACTTC. Translated, it gives CASSPRDRVFEQYF.

The V gene is TRBV4-2, the J gene TRBJ2-1, with 11 positions matching TRBD2. Germline CDR1 and CDR2: LGHNA and YNFKEQ. The CDR3 is 17 residues long. Trimming took 0 bases from V and 8 from J; bases not matched to a gene: 9. CDR3 coding DNA: TGTGCCAGCAGCCAAGATTCAGGACTAGCGGGTGGGGATGAGCAGTTCTTC. This gives the protein CASSQDSGLAGGDEQFF.

On this clone itself: Other DNA sequences within the sample encode an identical CDR3. The J gene is TRBJ2-7, the V gene TRBV9; D perhaps matches TRBD2 (5 bases). The germline gives CDR1 SGDLS, CDR2 YYNGEE. The CDR3 runs 13 residues. V was cut by 2 bases and J by 1 base, with 7 bases left in between. The CDR3 DNA follows: TGTGCCAGCAGCGTTGGGGAGTCCTACGAGCAGTACTTC. This encodes CASSVGESYEQYF. The variable domain in full, completed from reference TRBV9 and TRBJ2-7, reads DSGVTQTPKHLITATGQRVTLRCSPRSGDLSVYWYQQSLDQGLQFLIQYYNGEERAKGNILERFSAQQFPDLHSELNLSSLELGDSALYFCASSVGESYEQYFGPGTRLTVT.

The chain links TRBV28 to TRBJ2-1; TRBD2 matches at 7 bases. The germline V gene encodes CDR1 MDHEN and CDR2 SYDVKM. Trimming at V came to 6 bases and at J to 6 bases, leaving 2 bases not matched to a gene. The CDR3 has 12 amino acids. CDR3 sequence (DNA): TGTGCCAGCAGCTCGGGGGGCAATGAGCAGTTCTTC. As protein: CASSSGGNEQFF. The whole variable domain, filled in from reference TRBV28 and TRBJ2-1, reads DVKVTQSSRYLVKRTGEKVFLECVQDMDHENMFWYRQDPGLGLRLIYFSYDVKMKEKGDIPEGYSVSREKKERFSLILESASTNQTSMYLCASSSGGNEQFFGPGTRLTVL.

This clone came up a few times. This chain links TRBV27 with TRBJ1-6, with D hard to call. Germline-derived CDR1 and CDR2 are MNHEY and SMNVEV (reference sequence). The CDR3 contains 14 residues. V lost 6 bases, J lost 0 bases, and 6 bases lay in between. The CDR3 bases are TGTGCCAGCAGAGGGTACTCCTATAATTCACCCCTCCACTTT. Residues: CASRGYSYNSPLHF.

CDR3 amino acids: CASSQALQGVRETQYF. CDR3 nucleotide sequence: TGCGCCAGCAGCCAGGCTCTACAGGGAGTCAGAGAGACCCAGTACTTC. This rearrangement joins TRBV4-3 to TRBJ2-5; D perhaps matches TRBD1 (6 bases). The CDR3 consists of 16 residues. Germline V gene data show CDR1 as LGHNA and CDR2 as YSLEER. The V end was cut by 3 bases, the J end by 4 bases, with 18 bases between.

The chain has TRBV7-9 and TRBJ1-2; 7 nucleotides agree with TRBD1. From germline, CDR1 is SEHNR and CDR2 FQNEAQ (reference sequence). This CDR3 has 16 amino acids. V lost 5 bases, J lost 2 bases, and 11 bases stayed unmatched. CDR3 DNA: TGTGCCAGCAGCCTCACGGGGGAGGGACAGAACTATGGCTACACCTTC. It encodes CASSLTGEGQNYGYTF.

V and J are TRBV7-9 and TRBJ1-5; D is unresolved. This CDR3 region has 12 residues. Trimming took off 4 bases at V and 5 bases at J, with 6 bases between the two ends. CDR1 and CDR2 (germline): SEHNR, FQNEAQ (reference sequence). The CDR3 sequence is CASSSFDQPQHF. The CDR3 DNA is TGTGCCAGCAGCTCCTTTGATCAGCCCCAGCATTTT.

The chain employs TRBV6-5 and TRBJ1-2, with TRBD1 matching over 7 bases. J lost 4 bases, V lost 6 bases, and 8 bases had no gene match. Germline V gene data show CDR1 as MNHEY and CDR2 as SVGAGI. The CDR3 consists of 14 residues. CDR3 nucleotides: TGTGCCAGCAGATCCGGGACAGTGTCCTATGGCTACACCTTC. Translation gives CASRSGTVSYGYTF.

V is TRBV29-1 and J is TRBJ2-1; 10 bases map to TRBD2. Germline V CDR1 and CDR2: SQVTM, ANQGSEA. The J segment lost 8 bases and the V segment lost 3 bases, leaving 4 bases of the junction unmatched. The CDR3 covers 13 residues. DNA for the CDR3: TGCAGCGTTGACGGGACTAGCGTGCATGAGCAGTTCTTC. Translating gives CSVDGTSVHEQFF.

The chain couples TRBV4-2 to TRBJ2-7; the D gene is possibly TRBD2 (6 bases). The V and J ends lost 1 base and 5 bases respectively, with 6 bases between them. Germline V CDR1 and CDR2: LGHNA, YNFKEQ. The CDR3 extends over 12 amino acids. CDR3 in DNA: TGTGCCAGCAGCCAAGCGGGGGACGAGCAGTACTTC. Protein: CASSQAGDEQYF.

Notes on this clone: Other DNA sequences of this sample code for an identical CDR3. The V call is TRBV13, the J call TRBJ2-3; no clear D gene. The CDR3 covers 13 residues. Germline assignment: CDR1 PRHDT and CDR2 FYEKMQ (reference sequence). Trimming removed 1 base from V and 0 bases from J, with 2 bases in between. CDR3 in DNA: TGTGCCAGCAGCTTAGTTAGCACAGATACGCAGTATTTT. This codes for CASSLVSTDTQYF.

This rearrangement joins TRBV9 to TRBJ2-7; D possibly corresponds to TRBD2 (5 bases). Germline CDR1 SGDLS, CDR2 YYNGEE. V gave up 5 bases and J gave up 4 bases, with 13 bases separating them. The CDR3 covers 13 residues. DNA of the CDR3: TGTGCCAGCAGTCCCGGGATCGAGTACGAGCAGTACTTC. It is translated as CASSPGIEYEQYF.

The chain combines TRBV27 with TRBJ1-1; perhaps TRBD1 as D (5 bases). Per the germline V gene, CDR1 is MNHEY and CDR2 is SMNVEV (reference sequence). The length of the CDR3 is 17 residues. Trimming removed 2 bases at V and 0 bases at J, with 16 bases between. Here the CDR3 DNA reads TGTGCCAGCAGTTTACGGGGGGTGGGATTCATGAACACTGAAGCTTTCTTT. This encodes CASSLRGVGFMNTEAFF.

The V and J genes are TRBV10-3 and TRBJ1-3; TRBD1 agrees at 8 bases. The CDR3 contains 17 residues. Germline loops: CDR1 ENHRY, CDR2 SYGVKD. V lost 4 bases to trimming and J lost 4 bases; unmatched junction nucleotides: 12. The CDR3 reads CAISGSGTGGLGNTIYF. CDR3 nucleotides: TGTGCCATCAGTGGATCTGGGACAGGCGGTCTCGGAAACACCATATATTTT.

The chain links TRBV7-9 to TRBJ1-4, with TRBD1 as a possible D gene (6 bases). CDR3 length: 19 amino acids. CDR1 is SEHNR, CDR2 FQNEAQ, per germline (reference sequence). Trimming pared 5 bases from V and 0 bases from J, leaving 22 bases between. Here the CDR3 reads CASSPNRDIEPATNEKLFF. In nucleotides, the CDR3 is TGTGCCAGCAGCCCAAACCGGGACATCGAACCCGCAACTAATGAAAAACTGTTTTTT.

V usage is TRBV19 and J usage is TRBJ2-7, with 7 bases lining up with TRBD1. This CDR3 has 13 amino acids. After removal of 5 bases from V and 5 bases from J, the junction contained 6 bases not matched to a gene. The germline CDR1 and CDR2 sequences are LNHDA and SQIVND (reference sequence). CDR3 region: CASSLRTGHEQYF. Written as DNA, the CDR3 is TGTGCCAGTAGTCTTCGGACAGGCCACGAGCAGTACTTC.

As to this clone: Other DNA sequences of this sample code for an identical CDR3. The chain is built from TRBV2 and TRBJ2-7; 7 nucleotides line up with TRBD1. V was pared by 6 bases and J by 3 bases, with 2 bases of the junction left unmatched. The CDR3 is 12 amino acids. Germline loops: CDR1 SNHLY, CDR2 FYNNEI. CDR3 coding DNA: TGTGCCAGCAGGGACAGGAGCTACGAGCAGTACTTC. Translation gives CASRDRSYEQYF.

V usage is TRBV7-9 and J usage is TRBJ2-1; D might be TRBD2 (5 bases). Trimming cost V 4 bases and J 9 bases, with 10 bases left between them. Germline V gives CDR1 SEHNR, CDR2 FQNEAQ (reference sequence). The CDR3 length is 12 residues. CDR3 amino acids: CASSYEGGEQFF. The CDR3 DNA follows: TGTGCCAGCAGCTACGAGGGCGGTGAGCAGTTCTTC.

The chain has TRBV5-8 and TRBJ1-5; TRBD1 is a possible D gene (5 bases). V shed 0 bases and J shed 7 bases, with 17 bases lying between them. CDR3 length: 16 residues. In germline, CDR1 is SGHTS, CDR2 YDEGEE. In DNA, the CDR3 is TGTGCCAGCAGCTTGGTCGGGGGAGGAAAAGGCCAGCCCCAGCATTTT. It specifies CASSLVGGGKGQPQHF.

The gene calls are TRBV29-1 and TRBJ2-7; D is ambiguous. This CDR3 is 11 amino acids long. Trimming cost V 4 bases and J 5 bases, with 9 bases left between them. In germline, CDR1 is SQVTM, CDR2 ANQGSEA. CDR3 DNA sequence: TGCAGCGTTGTGGGTAGTGACGAGCAGTACTTC. It is translated as CSVVGSDEQYF.

The chain uses TRBV7-9 and TRBJ1-5; D perhaps matches TRBD1 (6 bases). V was pared by 8 bases and J by 6 bases, with 11 bases between. Germline loops: CDR1 SEHNR, CDR2 FQNEAQ (reference sequence). This CDR3 has 12 amino acids. This CDR3 reads CASSRGIQPQHF. CDR3 DNA sequence: TGTGCCAGCTCTAGGGGGATTCAGCCCCAGCATTTT.

V usage is TRBV6-1 and J usage is TRBJ1-6; 7 nucleotides align to TRBD1. CDR1 is MNHNS, CDR2 SASEGT, per germline. This CDR3 spans 16 amino acids. Unmatched junction bases numbered 6, after V lost 1 base and J lost 6 bases. This CDR3 reads CASSEVAGTVNSPLHF. In nucleotides, the CDR3 is TGTGCCAGCAGTGAAGTGGCCGGGACAGTTAATTCACCCCTCCACTTT.

The rearrangement links TRBV7-9 to TRBJ2-7; 7 bases match TRBD2. With 5 bases clipped from V and 3 bases from J, the junction kept 4 bases outside the gene matches. This CDR3 spans 13 amino acids. Germline CDR1 reads SEHNR; CDR2 reads FQNEAQ (reference sequence). This CDR3 reads CASSRGDYYEQYF. The DNA of the CDR3 is TGTGCCAGCAGCCGTGGGGACTACTACGAGCAGTACTTC. Filled out from reference TRBV7-9 and TRBJ2-7, the complete variable domain reads DTGVSQNPRHKITKRGQNVTFRCDPISEHNRLYWYRQTLGQGPEFLTYFQNEAQLEKSRLLSDRFSAERPKGSFSTLEIQRTEQGDSAMYLCASSRGDYYEQYFGPGTRLTVT.

The chain recombines TRBV11-3 with TRBJ2-2; D ambiguous. The germline gives CDR1 SGHNT, CDR2 YENEEA. CDR3 length: 15 amino acids. Deletions cut 0 bases from V and 3 bases from J, with 8 bases between. CDR3 sequence: CASSLDRSHTGELFF. The CDR3 DNA is TGTGCCAGCAGCTTAGATAGAAGCCACACCGGGGAGCTGTTTTTT.

This sequence joins TRBV2 and TRBJ2-7; weak D call: TRBD2 (5 bases). The CDR3 contains 14 residues. Germline loops: CDR1 SNHLY, CDR2 FYNNEI. The V end was cut by 3 bases, the J end by 0 bases, with 9 bases between. The CDR3: CASSEGGYSYEQYF. The CDR3 region has the DNA TGTGCCAGCAGTGAGGGCGGGTACTCCTACGAGCAGTACTTC.

V and J are TRBV2 and TRBJ1-5; D is undetermined. In germline, CDR1 is SNHLY, CDR2 FYNNEI. The V end was cut by 0 bases, the J end by 0 bases, with 15 bases between. The CDR3 loop spans 18 amino acids. The CDR3 DNA follows: TGTGCCAGCAGTGAAGCGCTTCGGGCCAGAGATAGCAATCAGCCCCAGCATTTT. It is translated as CASSEALRARDSNQPQHF.